What follows describes a single T cell receptor (beta chain). Its specificity is unknown. Profiled with immunoSEQ multiplex PCR; TCRdb holds only in-frame clones, not every one. The table has over 100,000 clones, roughly 88% seen once; the top ten hold around 13%. This CDR3 has 13 amino acids. CDR1 is MDHEN, CDR2 SYDVKM, per germline. Trimming stripped 3 bases from V and 8 bases from J, with 11 bases between. This specimen belongs to a study of T cell responses to AZD1222 COVID-19 vaccine. Broader study findings: Breadth and depth of Spike-specific TCRs rose after two AZD1222 doses. Sampled repertoires all dated from after the peak T cell response.

This sequence originates from an adult in good health. This chain connects TRBV28 to TRBJ2-1, with D perhaps given as TRBD1 or TRBD2 (5 bases each). Sequences were derived from peripheral blood, sampled on day 0 of MenACWY control vaccination. CDR3 protein: CASSLGVGDEQFF. CDR3 sequence (DNA): TGTGCCAGCAGTTTGGGGGTTGGGGATGAGCAGTTCTTC.